The 8 T cell receptor beta chains presented below share a single source sample, sequenced in a study of tumor-infiltrating lymphocytes in oesophageal squamous cell carcinoma. TCRdb reprocessed the PCR reads with MiXCR, giving one entry per CDR3 protein. Here the sample spans fewer than 11,000 distinct CDR3 sequences, about 54% being singletons. Sequenced material: esophageal tumor tissue. The origin of the receptors is a female donor with esophageal squamous cell carcinoma.

The chain uses TRBV7-6 and TRBJ2-5; 8 nucleotides line up with TRBD2. Matching the DNA end better, TRBJ2-1 makes the J call doubtful. The CDR3 is 16 residues long. Germline CDR1 SGHVS, CDR2 FNYEAQ. CDR3 sequence reads: CASSSTSSGYYNEQFF. CDR3 bases: TGTGCCAGCAGCTCCACATCTAGCGGGTACTACAATGAGCAGTTCTTC.

This clonotype has a count of ten or more. The gene calls are TRBV11-2 and TRBJ2-1; D not certain. Germline V gene data show CDR1 as SGHAT and CDR2 as FQNNGV. The V end lost 0 bases, the J end lost 3 bases, and 3 bases lay between the germline ends. This CDR3 region has 13 residues. The CDR3 DNA reads as TGTGCCAGCAGCTTAGACTACTACAATGAGCAGTTCTTC. It specifies CASSLDYYNEQFF.

Comments on this clonotype: One end of the junction varies from germline; a read error may be responsible. This chain joins TRBV7-2 and TRBJ1-6, with a possible D match to TRBD1 (5 bases). The germline CDR1 and CDR2 sequences are SGHTA and FQGNSA. The CDR3 totals 17 residues. The CDR3 loop reads CASSLVGRDGRGSPLHF. The CDR3 bases are TGTGCCAGCAGCTTAGTCGGGCGGGACGGAAGGGGCTCACCCCTCCACTTC.

This chain links TRBV7-9 with TRBJ2-1; the match to TRBD2 covers 11 bases. Judging by the DNA end, TRBJ2-5 fits better; the J call may be wrong. CDR1 is SEHNR and CDR2 is FQNEAQ in the germline V gene (reference sequence). The CDR3 is made up of 16 amino acids. CDR3 in DNA: TGTGCCAGCAGCCCGTCCTTAGCGGGAGGGATTGAGACCCAGTACTTC. It codes for CASSPSLAGGIETQYF.

The genes are TRBV7-3 and TRBJ2-2, with D maybe TRBD1 (5 bases). This CDR3 is 15 amino acids long. CDR1 SGHTA and CDR2 FQGTGA come from the germline V gene. Trimming stripped 2 bases from V and 5 bases from J, with 12 bases between. Here the CDR3 DNA reads TGTGCCAGCAGCTTACTCTCAGGGTTTACCGGGGAGCTGTTTTTT. This encodes CASSLLSGFTGELFF.

This clonotype was counted ten times or more. The rearrangement joins TRBV20-1 to TRBJ1-5; 8 bases agree with TRBD1. CDR1 is DFQATT, CDR2 SNEGSKA, per germline (reference sequence). This CDR3 has 14 amino acids. V was clipped by 6 bases and J by 0 bases; unmatched bases: 4. CDR3 bases: TGCAGTGCGAGGACAGGGAATAGCAATCAGCCCCAGCATTTT. Protein sequence: CSARTGNSNQPQHF.

This clonotype has more than one count but fewer than ten. This rearrangement joins TRBV15 to TRBJ2-5; 9 nucleotides line up with TRBD2. From germline, CDR1 is LNHNV and CDR2 YYDKDF (reference sequence). Trimming took 5 bases from V and 11 from J; bases not matched to a gene: 15. The CDR3 runs to 15 residues. DNA of the CDR3: TGTGCCACCAGCCTACTAGCGGGCGGTATCAATGAGCAGTACTTC. Residues: CATSLLAGGINEQYF.

J is TRBJ1-2 and V is TRBV24-1; D gene ambiguous. Trimming took off 3 bases at V and 1 base at J, with 2 bases between the two ends. This CDR3 comprises 12 residues. Germline assignment: CDR1 KGHDR and CDR2 SFDVKD. The CDR3 loop reads CATSDLNYGYTF. The CDR3 DNA follows: TGTGCCACCAGTGATCTTAACTATGGCTACACCTTC.